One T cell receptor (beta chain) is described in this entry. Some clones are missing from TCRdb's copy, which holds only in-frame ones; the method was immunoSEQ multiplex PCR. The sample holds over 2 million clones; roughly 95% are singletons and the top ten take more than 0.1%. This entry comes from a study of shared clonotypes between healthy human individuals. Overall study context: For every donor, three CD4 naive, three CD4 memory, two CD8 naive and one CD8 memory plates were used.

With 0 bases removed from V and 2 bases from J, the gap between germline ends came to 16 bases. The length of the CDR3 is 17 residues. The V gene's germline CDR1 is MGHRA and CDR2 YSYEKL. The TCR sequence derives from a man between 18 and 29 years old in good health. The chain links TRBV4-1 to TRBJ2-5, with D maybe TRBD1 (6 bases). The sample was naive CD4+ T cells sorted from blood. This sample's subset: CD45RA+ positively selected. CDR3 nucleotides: TGCGCCAGCAGCCAAGAGGGGACCGGACAGCTTCAAGAGACCCAGTACTTC. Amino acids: CASSQEGTGQLQETQYF.